The present entry profiles one T cell receptor (beta chain) with its context. This clone has more than one count but fewer than ten. Its antigen is still unknown. Per-nucleotide qualities are absent, and no much larger clonotype sits a single base away. The CDR3 regions of human TCRbeta chains were analyzed by immunosequencing. The original pipeline was this. TCRs in the repertoires were compared against a reference library of SARS-CoV-2-specific TCRs that had been generated with the MIRA antigen-specificity platform. Breadth was defined as the fraction of unique TCRs that were SARS-CoV-2-associated. Depth was defined as the fraction of total T cells that were SARS-CoV-2-associated. Using the MIRA data, each spike-specific TCR was mapped to the spike region that the TCR reacts to and placed in a CD4 or CD8 class. Log10-transformed breadth and depth values were compared by one-way ANOVA with Sidak's multiple comparisons tests. TCRdb stores this immuneACCESS table with in-frame sequences only. Part of the clones is absent; in the studies checked, under half of the shortfall reflects unresolved V genes, and no reason is known for the rest. From that table come the V and J calls and clone size; the DNA was used to work out D and trimming. Counted in this sample were roughly 150,000 clones; over 80% of them appeared once. The ten largest clonotypes hold approximately 9% of the sample.

The data were taken from a study of T cell responses to AZD1222 COVID-19 vaccine (TCRdb year 2021). General notes on the study: A total of roughly 240 trial participants underwent TCR sequencing, of whom roughly 210 received two doses of AZD1222 and around 26 received two doses of the MenACWY control vaccine. Trial participants were enrolled by age into subgroups of 18-55, 56-69 and 70-plus years, and roughly 160, 29 and 62 TCR-sequenced participants, respectively, were included in these subgroups.

Overall study outcomes, separate from this receptor: Most participants were white British and females outnumbered males, and the authors suggested that clonal diversity may have been underestimated. After two AZD1222 doses, both the breadth and the depth of spike-specific TCRs were significantly higher than at day 0 and than in MenACWY recipients. Because no day 14 peak-response samples were available, repertoires were characterized only after the peak T cell response. Conclusions about previously exposed vaccinees were limited because only a handful of AZD1222 recipients were SARS-CoV-2 seropositive at baseline. The 56-69-year group was small, and its depth increase did not reach significance, likely because of low power. The whole spike protein was spanned by vaccine-associated CD4 TCRs, and dominant responses were seen in regions 160-218 and 743-854. Nearly half of unique spike-specific TCRs reportedly recognized epitopes outside regions mutated in the B.1.351 and B.1.1.7 variants.

V and J are truncated by 6 bases and 4 bases respectively, leaving an intervening sequence of 12 bases. Taken from the germline V gene (reference sequence), the CDR1 and CDR2 loops are GTSNPN and SVGIG. From the cysteine through the phenylalanine, the CDR3 covers 13 amino acids. Solely the CDR3 DNA is kept, with 39 bases framed from the first base. The time point label, read with the paper, signifies: about 28 days (+/-7) after the second vaccine dose. AZD1222 recipients given second doses at about 4 weeks or at about 12 weeks were pooled, since spike-specific TCR depth and breadth were not found to differ between the two schedules. Vaccinee samples were obtained from the UK trials COV001 and COV002, which included a single-blind randomized controlled phase 2/3 trial of AZD1222 (ChAdOx1 nCoV-19) in healthy adults. Trial participant PBMC samples were collected at day 0 and day 28 after the second dose for TCRbeta chain sequencing.

The receptor was derived from an adult who received the AZD1222 COVID-19 vaccine. Source: peripheral blood, taken 28 days after the second AZD1222 dose. The rearrangement combines TRBV30 with TRBJ2-2; TRBD1 is possibly the D segment (5 matching bases). The nucleotide sequence reads TGTGCCTGCACCAGGGCCAGCACCGGGGAGCTGTTTTTT. Translated, it reads CACTRASTGELFF.